These 21 T cell receptor beta chains came from one sample sequenced in a study of Ad26.COV2.S vaccination and SARS-CoV-2 variants. The treatment here: 15 to 20 received Ad26.COV2.S at low or high dose, single or two shots; 5 received placebo; per-sample allocation not given. Sampling took place 63 days after the first vaccine or placebo injection. Only in-frame clones appear in the TCRdb table, and some are missing; sequencing was by immunoSEQ multiplex PCR. The sample holds about 370,000 clones, about 85% seen once. The sequenced sample was peripheral blood, obtained in a trial of Ad26.COV2.S vaccine versus placebo. Receptors were obtained from a person between 18 and 59 years old who received the Ad26.COV2.S COVID-19 vaccine or a placebo.

This clone was detected only a few times. The gene calls are TRBV11-2 and TRBJ2-2; D perhaps matches TRBD1 (5 bases). Germline V gives CDR1 SGHAT, CDR2 FQNNGV. CDR3 length: 15 residues. Trimming stripped 5 bases from V and 1 base from J, with 11 bases between. CDR3 in DNA: TGTGCCAGCAGCCCTCAGGGTTTGAACACCGGGGAGCTGTTTTTT. This gives the protein CASSPQGLNTGELFF.

In DNA form, the CDR3 reads TGTGCCAGCAGTAGGACAGATGACTATGGCTACACCTTC. It specifies CASSRTDDYGYTF. The chain joins TRBV6-5 to TRBJ1-2; TRBD1 is a possible D gene (6 bases). Trimming took off 5 bases at V and 3 bases at J, with 10 bases between the two ends. Looked up from germline, CDR1 is MNHEY and CDR2 is SVGAGI. CDR3 length: 13 residues.

CDR3 amino acids: CASSLDGRGGADTQYF. As DNA, the CDR3 is TGCGCCAGCAGCTTGGATGGCCGGGGTGGCGCAGATACGCAGTATTTT. This rearrangement joins TRBV5-1 to TRBJ2-3; D is possibly TRBD2 (5 bases). Trimming pared 0 bases from V and 4 bases from J, leaving 15 bases between. Germline V gene lookup returns CDR1 SGHRS and CDR2 YFSETQ. The CDR3 loop spans 16 amino acids.

The V call is TRBV3-1 (or the pseudogene TRBV3-2), the J call TRBJ1-5; no clear D. Per the germline V gene, CDR1 is LGHDT and CDR2 is YNNKEL (reference sequence). This CDR3 contains 14 residues. Trimming removed 4 bases from V and 1 base from J, with 8 bases in between. CDR3 nucleotides: TGTGCCAGCAGCCTCGGTCAGAGCAATCAGCCCCAGCATTTT. As protein: CASSLGQSNQPQHF.

As for this clone: At one boundary the junction diverges from the germline segment, which might be a read error. The rearrangement uses TRBV7-8 and TRBJ2-3, with D tentatively TRBD2 (5 bases). The germline V gene encodes CDR1 SGHVS and CDR2 FQNEAQ. CDR3 length: 14 amino acids. The CDR3 loop is CASSSRGVTYTQYF. CDR3 bases: TGTGCCAGCAGCTCCCGGGGAGTCACATATACGCAGTATTTT.

The chain carries TRBV2 and TRBJ2-3; possibly TRBD2 for D (5 bases). This CDR3 comprises 14 residues. Trimming took off 5 bases at V and 2 bases at J, with 11 bases between the two ends. The germline V gene encodes CDR1 SNHLY and CDR2 FYNNEI. CDR3 nucleotides: TGTGCCAGCAGTCGGACTTATACCACAGATACGCAGTATTTT. Translated: CASSRTYTTDTQYF.

The CDR3 DNA follows: TGTGCCTGGAGATATCGGCGGGGGCCCTACAATGAGCAGTTCTTC. It encodes CAWRYRRGPYNEQFF. The gene calls are TRBV30 and TRBJ2-1, with D possibly matching TRBD2 (7 bases). CDR3 length equals 15 residues. Trimming pared 3 bases from V and 2 bases from J, leaving 14 bases between. From germline, CDR1 is GTSNPN and CDR2 SVGIG (reference sequence).

The V and J genes are TRBV4-1 and TRBJ2-2; D could derive from TRBD1 or TRBD2 (5 bases each). CDR1 MGHRA and CDR2 YSYEKL come from the germline V gene. V was cut by 5 bases and J by 7 bases, with 8 bases left in between. CDR3 length equals 12 residues. DNA of the CDR3: TGCGCCAGCAGCGGGGGAATCGGGGAGCTGTTTTTT. It specifies CASSGGIGELFF.

This clone was observed a few times. The chain employs TRBV7-9 and TRBJ1-3; D is ambiguous. The CDR3 spans 17 residues. Germline CDR1 SEHNR, CDR2 FQNEAQ (reference sequence). V was trimmed by 4 bases and J by 3 bases, leaving 19 bases between them. The CDR3 DNA is TGTGCCAGCAGCTCCCCGGACGGTCAACGGCTTGGAAACACCATATATTTT. Translating it yields CASSSPDGQRLGNTIYF.

The rearrangement joins TRBV29-1 to TRBJ1-3; D ambiguous. The CDR3 runs to 15 residues. Germline CDR1 SQVTM, CDR2 ANQGSEA. Trimming shortened V by 6 bases and J by 2 bases, and 17 bases separated the two germline ends. The CDR3 nucleotides read TGCAGCGTCCAAACGGACCGGCTGCCTGGAAACACCATATATTTT. Its protein product is CSVQTDRLPGNTIYF.

The rearrangement uses TRBV5-4 and TRBJ2-7; D tentatively fits TRBD1 or TRBD2 (5 bases each). The V and J ends lost 7 bases and 6 bases respectively, with 11 bases between them. CDR3 length: 11 residues. Looked up from germline, CDR1 is SGHNT and CDR2 is YYREEE (reference sequence). CDR3 coding DNA: TGTGCCAGCCACGAGGGGTCCGAGCAGTACTTC. It yields the protein CASHEGSEQYF.

J is TRBJ2-5 and V is TRBV30; TRBD2 matches at 11 bases. V dropped 2 bases and J dropped 4; count of bases not matched to a gene: 9. Germline V CDR1 and CDR2: GTSNPN, SVGIG (reference sequence). The CDR3 is 16 residues long. CDR3 protein: CAWSRGLAGGGETQYF. The CDR3 nucleotides are TGTGCCTGGAGTCGGGGTCTAGCGGGGGGCGGAGAGACCCAGTACTTC.

This clone turned up a few times. The rearrangement links TRBV19 to TRBJ1-5, with D unresolved. Trimming took 3 bases from V and 0 from J, leaving 9 bases between them. Germline CDR1 reads LNHDA; CDR2 reads SQIVND (reference sequence). The CDR3 sequence is 15 residues long. The CDR3: CASSMGWSSNQPQHF. In DNA form, the CDR3 reads TGTGCCAGTAGTATGGGATGGAGTAGCAATCAGCCCCAGCATTTT.

The chain recombines TRBV10-3 with TRBJ1-2; D is unclear. V was clipped by 5 bases and J by 4 bases, with 17 bases between them. CDR1 is ENHRY, CDR2 SYGVKD, per germline. The CDR3 loop spans 15 amino acids. The CDR3: CAISPQEGIFYGYTF. DNA for the CDR3: TGTGCCATCAGTCCTCAGGAAGGCATCTTCTATGGCTACACCTTC.

The rearrangement joins TRBV6-5 to TRBJ1-2; 8 bases fit TRBD1. V gave up 7 bases and J gave up 3 bases; unmatched junction bases: 10. CDR1 MNHEY and CDR2 SVGAGI come from the germline V gene. The CDR3 is 15 amino acids. The CDR3 DNA follows: TGTGCCAGCACCCCAGGGGACAGGCCGTACTATGGCTACACCTTC. Protein: CASTPGDRPYYGYTF.

In DNA form, the CDR3 reads TGTGCCAGCAGCTTGGATGAGACGGGGAGGACTGAAGCTTTCTTT. It specifies CASSLDETGRTEAFF. The chain is built from TRBV5-6 and TRBJ1-1; no clear D. In germline, CDR1 is SGHDT, CDR2 YYEEEE. Trimming stripped 0 bases from V and 5 bases from J, with 14 bases between. The CDR3 extends over 15 amino acids.

This chain connects TRBV14 to TRBJ1-1; D possibly corresponds to TRBD1 (6 bases). CDR1 and CDR2 from the germline V gene are SGHDN and FVKESK. Trimming stripped 3 bases from V and 0 bases from J, with 11 bases between. CDR3 length: 15 residues. The DNA for the CDR3 is TGTGCCAGCAGCCACCTGGGACACTTGAACACTGAAGCTTTCTTT. The encoded protein is CASSHLGHLNTEAFF.

V is TRBV7-8 and J is TRBJ1-5; the match to TRBD1 covers 7 bases. V gave up 5 bases and J gave up 4 bases; unmatched junction bases: 5. This CDR3 comprises 14 residues. CDR1 and CDR2 (germline): SGHVS, FQNEAQ. Written as DNA, the CDR3 is TGTGCCAGCAGCCGAGGACAGGTGAATCAGCCCCAGCATTTT. Its translation is CASSRGQVNQPQHF.

This clone was seen a handful of times. The chain combines TRBV11-2 with TRBJ1-6; unclear D gene. This CDR3 has 17 amino acids. Trimming stripped 2 bases from V and 9 bases from J, with 20 bases between. Germline lookup yields CDR1 SGHAT and CDR2 FQNNGV. The CDR3 DNA reads as TGTGCCAGCAGCTTAAATGGACGCTCGAGACGGGGTTCACCCCTCCACTTT. This sequence encodes CASSLNGRSRRGSPLHF.

This clone appeared a few times. The chain employs TRBV4-1 and TRBJ1-6; D not resolved. Germline V gene lookup returns CDR1 MGHRA and CDR2 YSYEKL. Deletions cut 1 base from V and 10 bases from J, with 8 bases between. This CDR3 has 13 amino acids. Here the CDR3 DNA reads TGCGCCAGCAGCCAAGCTCTGGGCTCACCCCTCCACTTT. It specifies CASSQALGSPLHF.

The chain carries TRBV12-3 or TRBV12-4 and TRBJ2-7; D is unclear. The V gene lost 3 bases and the J gene lost 4 bases, with 7 bases spanning the gap. The CDR3 covers 12 residues. The DNA for the CDR3 is TGTGCCAGCAGTTTTGTGAAGTACGAGCAGTACTTC. It is translated as CASSFVKYEQYF.